The entry below describes one TCR beta chain. This clonotype appeared many times. What antigen it recognizes has not been identified. No base qualities exist here, and no much larger clone lies one base off it. These data come from a study of early T cells in non-severe SARS-CoV-2 infection (dated by TCRdb to the early 2020s). As for the study more broadly: Because TCR sequencing relied on bulk RNA taken from unsorted whole blood, pairing of alpha and beta chains was not possible.

The protocol used for the library was 5' RACE. These reads were obtained on a NextSeq 500. Unique molecular identifiers were attached to individual cDNA molecules in the TCR library protocol so that sequencing error and PCR bias could be corrected. Sequencing covered both TCR alpha and beta chains, and within each sample the abundances of alpha and beta sequences were tightly co-correlated. For the original study's pipeline: Decombinator V4 was used to perform V gene, J gene and CDR3 annotation of TCR sequences. TCRs were defined as expanded if a significant change between any two time points was detected under a Poisson model with p below 0.0001. TCR abundances were normalised to the total number of TCRs sequenced per sample and were expressed as counts per million. TRAV1-2 paired with TRAJ12, TRAJ20 or TRAJ33 defined MAIT TCRs, while TRAV10 paired with TRAJ18 defined iNKT TCRs. VDJdb, accessed 1 November 2021, was searched for CMV, EBV and SARS-CoV-2 annotated TCRs, with TCRs annotated for multiple antigens excluded. In-frame beta chains were kept once TCRdb had trimmed the public reads at Q25 with fastp and called clones with MiXCR. Rows are unified per CDR3 protein, each entry keeping the most common DNA and genes. TCRdb, not the original authors, processed these V and J calls. This sample has 50,000 to 55,000 distinct CDR3 sequences in its table, and roughly 9.3% of those were observed once. Clones ranked in the top ten supply 14% to 15% of the sample.

Inclusive of the bounding cysteine and phenylalanine, the CDR3 is 15 residues long. Only CDR3 DNA is held: 45 bases, read in frame from base 1. CDR1 SGHTA and CDR2 FQGTGA are derived from the germline V gene. Trimming at the junction amounts to 3 bases on V and 7 bases on J, and the germline ends lie 15 bases apart. Results the study describes overall, beyond this receptor: Matching against VDJdb was skewed toward anti-spike CD8 responses, likely underestimated virus-specific expansions, and missed private and CD4 specificities.

The study was a case-control design nested within a healthcare worker cohort in London, UK, with weekly nasopharyngeal swab PCR tests and blood sampling. Healthcare workers were recruited between 23 and 31 March 2020, during the week of the UK lockdown, and were followed weekly for up to roughly 16 weeks. Material for sequencing was whole blood. This receptor chain uses TRBV7-3 and TRBJ2-2; the D call is tentative, TRBD1 or TRBD2, as each matches 5 bases. This sequence originates from an adult who was a healthcare worker with PCR-confirmed SARS-CoV-2 infection or an uninfected control (not recorded which). The nucleotide sequence is given as TGTGCCAGCAGCTTGGGACCGCCTAGGGTCGGGGAGCTGTTTTTT. Its product reads: CASSLGPPRVGELFF. Supplemented by the reference TRBV7-3 and TRBJ2-2 proteins around the CDR3, the complete variable domain is GAGVSQTPSNKVTEKGKYVELRCDPISGHTALYWYRQSLGQGPEFLIYFQGTGAADDSGLPNDRFFAVRPEGSVSTLKIQRTERGDSAVYLCASSLGPPRVGELFFGEGSRLTVL.